Listed here are 8 T cell receptor beta chains from one sample, sequenced in a study of beta chain features in type 1 diabetes. Antigen specificity for these receptors is unknown. Sequencing targeted expressed TCRB transcripts, as all isolated RNA had been reverse transcribed. Assay: immunoSEQ multiplex PCR; the TCRdb copy retains only in-frame clones and omits some. The sample carries some 150,000 clones, approximately 10% recorded once. Study observations and caveats: All four CD4+ subsets from Type 1 diabetes patients carried moderately but significantly shorter TCRB CDR3s.

The material sequenced was central memory CD4+ T cells from blood. These receptors all come from a woman younger than 45 with type 1 diabetes.

The rearrangement links TRBV29-1 to TRBJ2-7, with a possible D match to TRBD2 (6 bases). Germline V gives CDR1 SQVTM, CDR2 ANQGSEA. This CDR3 has 12 residues. CDR3 sequence (DNA): TGCAGTGCCACTGGGGGGAGTTACGAGCAGTACTTC. Translating it yields CSATGGSYEQYF.

CDR3 DNA: TGTGCCAGCAGCTTAGTAGTCACAGATACGCAGTATTTT. This gives the protein CASSLVVTDTQYF. The chain uses TRBV7-9 and TRBJ2-3; D is ambiguous. The germline V gene has CDR1 SEHNR and CDR2 FQNEAQ (reference sequence). The CDR3 runs 13 residues. V lost 1 base and J lost 2, with 4 bases in between.

This clone was detected a few times. V is TRBV18 and J is TRBJ1-2, with D possibly matching TRBD1 (6 bases). The CDR3 sequence is 13 residues long. The ends were cut back, 6 bases at V and 3 bases at J, with 11 bases in the middle. CDR1 KGHSH and CDR2 LQKENI come from the germline V gene. The CDR3 region has the DNA TGTGCCAGCTCGTGGGACACGGACTATGGCTACACCTTC. Its translation: CASSWDTDYGYTF.

Concerning this clone: Other DNA sequences in this specimen translate into the identical CDR3. This sequence joins TRBV7-3 and TRBJ2-5; 8 bases agree with TRBD2. The CDR3 runs to 14 residues. In germline, CDR1 is SGHTA, CDR2 FQGTGA. The V segment lost 5 bases and the J segment 5 bases; nucleotides outside the gene matches: 7. The CDR3 reads CASSPGLARETQYF. In DNA, the CDR3 is TGTGCCAGCAGCCCCGGACTAGCAAGGGAGACCCAGTACTTC.

This clone was recorded a few times. This CDR3 is CASSSLTGVGTDTQYF. In DNA, the CDR3 is TGTGCCAGCAGTTCGCTCACAGGGGTGGGTACAGATACGCAGTATTTT. The chain recombines TRBV28 with TRBJ2-3; 7 bases line up with TRBD1. J gave up 3 bases and V 4 bases, and 10 bases lay outside the gene matches. This CDR3 spans 16 amino acids. Germline V CDR1 and CDR2: MDHEN, SYDVKM. Combining the CDR3 with reference TRBV28 and TRBJ2-3 gives the whole variable domain DVKVTQSSRYLVKRTGEKVFLECVQDMDHENMFWYRQDPGLGLRLIYFSYDVKMKEKGDIPEGYSVSREKKERFSLILESASTNQTSMYLCASSSLTGVGTDTQYFGPGTRLTVL.

The sample holds many counts of this clone. The J gene is TRBJ1-3, the V gene TRBV5-6; 7 bases are shared with TRBD1. The CDR3 spans 16 residues. V shed 1 base and J 3 bases; nucleotides not matched to a gene: 7. The V gene's germline CDR1 is SGHDT and CDR2 YYEEEE. The CDR3 nucleotides are TGTGCCAGCAGCTTGCCGCTCTACAGGGGTGGAAACACCATATATTTT. It yields the protein CASSLPLYRGGNTIYF.

The chain is built from TRBV5-1 and TRBJ1-1, with 10 nucleotides matching TRBD1. V gave up 4 bases and J gave up 5 bases; unmatched junction bases: 5. CDR1 and CDR2 (germline): SGHRS, YFSETQ. This CDR3 is built from 14 residues. DNA of the CDR3: TGCGCCAGCAGCGGACAGGGGGAGCGGACTGAAGCTTTCTTT. Its protein is CASSGQGERTEAFF.

The gene calls are TRBV27 and TRBJ2-7, with D possibly matching TRBD1 (5 bases). From germline, CDR1 is MNHEY and CDR2 SMNVEV (reference sequence). This CDR3 is 14 amino acids long. The ends were cut back, 3 bases at V and 5 bases at J, with 14 bases in the middle. CDR3 region: CASSLQGLLDEQYF. CDR3 bases: TGTGCCAGCAGTTTGCAGGGTCTTCTGGACGAGCAGTACTTC.